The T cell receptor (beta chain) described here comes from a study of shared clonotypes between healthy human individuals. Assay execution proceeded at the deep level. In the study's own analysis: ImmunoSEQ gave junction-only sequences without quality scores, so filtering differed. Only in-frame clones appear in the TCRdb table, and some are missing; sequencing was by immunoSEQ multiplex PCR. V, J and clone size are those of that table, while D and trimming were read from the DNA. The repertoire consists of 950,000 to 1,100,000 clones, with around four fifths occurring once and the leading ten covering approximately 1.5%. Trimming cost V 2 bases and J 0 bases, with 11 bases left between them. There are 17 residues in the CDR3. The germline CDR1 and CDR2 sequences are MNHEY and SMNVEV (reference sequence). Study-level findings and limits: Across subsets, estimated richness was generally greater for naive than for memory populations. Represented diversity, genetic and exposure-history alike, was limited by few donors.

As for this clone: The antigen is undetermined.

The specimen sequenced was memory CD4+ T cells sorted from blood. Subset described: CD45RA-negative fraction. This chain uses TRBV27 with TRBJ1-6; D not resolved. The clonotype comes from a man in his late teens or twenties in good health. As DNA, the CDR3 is TGTGCCAGCAGTTTAGAACCCCAGAGCTCCTATAATTCACCCCTCCACTTT. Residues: CASSLEPQSSYNSPLHF.